This T cell receptor (beta chain) emerged from a study of T-cell reconstitution after alpha-beta-depleted transplantation in children. The authors prepared the TCRbeta library with unique molecular identifiers. Using its own MiXCR run on the PCR reads, TCRdb lists one record per CDR3 protein. This table has 200,000 to 250,000 distinct CDR3 sequences, more than 10% appearing once. In germline, CDR1 is GTSNPN, CDR2 SVGIG (reference sequence). Trimming removed 0 bases at V and 8 bases at J, with 19 bases between. The length of the CDR3 is 15 residues. V is TRBV30 and J is TRBJ1-2; no reliable D call. The sample here was PBMCs from the stem cell graft donor, taken from the stem cell graft. This receptor was taken from a human donor who donated a stem cell graft to a child with acute lymphoblastic leukemia. The CDR3 region is CAWSVPGRRLFGYTF. The CDR3 bases are TGTGCCTGGAGTGTACCAGGCCGTCGACTTTTCGGCTACACCTTC.